The 17 T cell receptor beta chains given below trace back to one sample, sequenced in a study of molecular identifiers for immune sequencing clone quantification. TCRdb passed the PCR reads through MiXCR, listing each CDR3 protein once. The sample records some 680,000 distinct CDR3 sequences, approximately 24% being singletons. The specimen was naive CD8+ T cells from blood, with Jurkat cell RNA spiked in. The subset was: FACS-sorted CD8+CD4-CCR7+CD45RA+ naive T cells. Receptors originate from a human donor in good health. Some libraries in this study had Jurkat cell RNA spiked in.

This clonotype was seen a handful of times. This sequence joins TRBV29-1 and TRBJ1-2; unclear D gene. V lost 2 bases and J lost 5, with 6 bases in between. Per the germline V gene, CDR1 is SQVTM and CDR2 is ANQGSEA. There are 11 residues in the CDR3. The CDR3 loop is CSVEQAYGYTF. The CDR3 DNA is TGCAGCGTTGAACAGGCTTATGGCTACACCTTC. The full variable domain, its missing parts supplied by reference TRBV29-1 and TRBJ1-2, is SAVISQKPSRDICQRGTSLTIQCQVDSQVTMMFWYRQQPGQSLTLIATANQGSEATYESGFVIDKFPISRPNLTFSTLTVSNMSPEDSSIYLCSVEQAYGYTFGSGTRLTVV.

This clonotype was detected only a few times. The rearrangement links TRBV30 to TRBJ2-7; perhaps TRBD1 as D (6 bases). CDR1 and CDR2 (germline): GTSNPN, SVGIG (reference sequence). The CDR3 extends over 13 amino acids. Trimming left V 3 bases short and J 6 bases short, with 15 bases between. The CDR3 spells CAWSHQQGSEQYF. CDR3 nucleotides: TGTGCCTGGAGCCACCAACAGGGTTCCGAGCAGTACTTC.

This clonotype was counted a few times. The chain links TRBV5-4 to TRBJ2-1, with TRBD2 matching over 7 bases. CDR3 length: 14 residues. V dropped 4 bases and J dropped 6; count of bases not matched to a gene: 7. The germline V gene has CDR1 SGHNT and CDR2 YYREEE (reference sequence). CDR3 in DNA: TGTGCCAGCAGCCCAGTCGGGGAGGGCAATGAGCAGTTCTTC. Amino acids: CASSPVGEGNEQFF.

The chain is built from TRBV11-2 and TRBJ2-1; no clear D. This CDR3 comprises 16 residues. CDR1 SGHAT and CDR2 FQNNGV come from the germline V gene. Deletions cut 0 bases from V and 0 bases from J, with 9 bases between. The CDR3 here is CASSLDVQSSYNEQFF. The CDR3 nucleotides read TGTGCCAGCAGCTTAGATGTTCAAAGCTCCTACAATGAGCAGTTCTTC.

This clonotype was detected many times. The chain uses TRBV10-3 and TRBJ2-3; 9 bases agree with TRBD2. The CDR3 is 16 residues long. Germline V CDR1 and CDR2: ENHRY, SYGVKD. V was clipped by 0 bases and J by 5 bases; unmatched bases: 6. CDR3 sequence (DNA): TGTGCCATCAGTGAGTCGGCTAGCGGGATTGGAGATACGCAGTATTTT. This translates into CAISESASGIGDTQYF.

This clonotype has at least ten counts. The genes are TRBV9 and TRBJ2-3, with 8 positions matching TRBD2. Germline trimming cut 3 bases from V and 4 bases from J; bases unmatched to any gene: 13. The CDR3 is 17 residues long. Germline V gene sequence: CDR1 SGDLS, CDR2 YYNGEE. The CDR3 DNA is TGTGCCAGCAGCGGAACTAGCGGTCGTGTTTTCCCAGATACGCAGTATTTT. It encodes CASSGTSGRVFPDTQYF.

This clonotype was detected many times. One end of the junction varies from germline; a read error may be responsible. V is TRBV4-3 and J is TRBJ2-7; D may be TRBD2 (6 bases). The CDR3 sequence is 14 residues long. Germline assignment: CDR1 LGHNA and CDR2 YSLEER. The chain's CDR3 is CASSQGLGSYEQYF. The CDR3 nucleotides read TGTGCCAGCAGCCAGGGACTGGGGTCCTACGAGCAGTACTTC.

This clonotype was observed a few times. The V and J genes are TRBV19 and TRBJ2-7, with TRBD1 identical over 7 bases. The CDR3 has 15 residues. Germline V gene sequence: CDR1 LNHDA, CDR2 SQIVND (reference sequence). The V gene end was trimmed by 5 bases and the J gene end by 3 bases; junction bases not matched to a gene: 10. The CDR3 region is CASSSGTAPIYEQYF. The CDR3 DNA reads as TGTGCCAGTAGTTCTGGGACAGCGCCGATCTACGAGCAGTACTTC. Drawing the rest from reference TRBV19 and TRBJ2-7, the complete variable domain is DGGITQSPKYLFRKEGQNVTLSCEQNLNHDAMYWYRQDPGQGLRLIYYSQIVNDFQKGDIAEGYSVSREKKESFPLTVTSAQKNPTAFYLCASSSGTAPIYEQYFGPGTRLTVT.

This clonotype came up once. Compared with germline, one end of the junction differs, possibly owing to a read error. V usage is TRBV7-9 and J usage is TRBJ2-5; 12 bases agree with TRBD2. The CDR3 contains 18 residues. The germline V gene encodes CDR1 SEHNR and CDR2 FQNEAQ (reference sequence). CDR3 in amino acids: CASSFAKLAGGTIEPQYF. The CDR3 coding sequence is TGTGCCAGCAGCTTCGCCAAACTAGCGGGGGGCACGATAGAGCCCCAGTACTTC.

This clonotype was detected many times. The V gene is TRBV18, the J gene TRBJ2-3, with a possible D match to TRBD1 (5 bases). Germline V CDR1 and CDR2: KGHSH, LQKENI. This CDR3 comprises 16 residues. V was shortened by 1 base and J by 2 bases, with 13 bases between the two germline ends. The DNA for the CDR3 is TGTGCCAGCTCACCACTTGACAGCCTATTCACAGATACGCAGTATTTT. Protein sequence: CASSPLDSLFTDTQYF. The full variable domain, its missing parts supplied by reference TRBV18 and TRBJ2-3, is NAGVMQNPRHLVRRRGQEARLRCSPMKGHSHVYWYRQLPEEGLKFMVYLQKENIIDESGMPKERFSAEFPKEGPSILRIQQVVRGDSAAYFCASSPLDSLFTDTQYFGPGTRLTVL.

Comments on this clonotype: It may be a read error: a sequence one base away is much more abundant. The chain couples TRBV15 to TRBJ2-4; D call uncertain. Germline V CDR1 and CDR2: LNHNV, YYDKDF (reference sequence). V was clipped by 5 bases and J by 5 bases, with 13 bases between them. This CDR3 comprises 14 residues. DNA for the CDR3: TGTGCCACCAGCCCTTATACGGTGGAAAACATTCAGTACTTC. Translated, it gives CATSPYTVENIQYF.

This clonotype was found many times. The rearrangement links TRBV6-2 or TRBV6-3 to TRBJ1-3; no reliable D call. V dropped 5 bases and J dropped 0 bases, with 8 bases sitting between them. Germline CDR1 and CDR2: MNHEY and SVGEGT. The CDR3 has 14 residues. The CDR3 DNA reads TGTGCCAGCAGTAGAGGAAGCTCTGGAAACACCATATATTTT. Amino acids: CASSRGSSGNTIYF.

This clonotype was seen at least ten times. The V call is TRBV14, the J call TRBJ2-3; no reliable D call. The CDR3 is made up of 15 amino acids. Per the germline V gene, CDR1 is SGHDN and CDR2 is FVKESK. Trimming cost V 0 bases and J 6 bases, with 13 bases left between them. CDR3 bases: TGTGCCAGCAGCCAAGAGGATCCCTTCGCGGATACGCAGTATTTT. It specifies CASSQEDPFADTQYF.

This clonotype was seen more than once but under ten times. The J gene is TRBJ2-7, the V gene TRBV7-9, with TRBD1 identical over 8 bases. Germline V gene lookup returns CDR1 SEHNR and CDR2 FQNEAQ (reference sequence). The CDR3 runs to 15 residues. The V segment lost 2 bases and the J segment 4 bases; nucleotides outside the gene matches: 7. The DNA of the CDR3 is TGTGCCAGCAGCTTACCCCGACAGGGGAAGTACGAGCAGTACTTC. Residues: CASSLPRQGKYEQYF.

This clonotype was recorded at least ten times. The J gene is TRBJ2-3, the V gene TRBV7-9; no clear D gene. The germline V gene encodes CDR1 SEHNR and CDR2 FQNEAQ (reference sequence). CDR3 length: 12 residues. Trimming cost V 4 bases and J 6 bases, with 8 bases left between them. The CDR3 sequence: CASSSTADTQYF. The CDR3 coding sequence is TGTGCCAGCAGCTCTACAGCGGATACGCAGTATTTT.

This clonotype has ten or more counts. V usage is TRBV6-2 or TRBV6-3 and J usage is TRBJ1-1; D gene ambiguous. This CDR3 region has 13 residues. Germline V gene data show CDR1 as MNHEY and CDR2 as SVGEGT. The germline V and J ends were trimmed by 6 bases and 9 bases, with 17 bases remaining between them. The CDR3 DNA reads TGTGCCAGCAGGAAGCCGGAGTCCATACAAGCTTTCTTT. This codes for CASRKPESIQAFF.

Worth noting for this clonotype: A much larger clone differs from this one at a single base, so this may be a read error. The chain couples TRBV29-1 to TRBJ2-7; the match to TRBD2 covers 7 bases. Germline CDR1 SQVTM, CDR2 ANQGSEA. The CDR3 loop spans 13 amino acids. V shed 4 bases, J shed 4 bases, and the junction held 7 bases outside the gene matches. The CDR3, as DNA: TGCAGCGTTGGGGCTAGCGGCCCATACGAGCAGTACTTC. This sequence encodes CSVGASGPYEQYF.